A selection of T cell receptor beta chains follows, all from one sample in a study of cytomegalovirus exposure and HLA in healthy donors. The method was immunoSEQ multiplex PCR; TCRdb's version includes in-frame clones alone and lacks a portion of them. The data hold 130,000 to 150,000 clones, with 80% observed a single time. The sample taken for sequencing was PBMCs. Receptors were obtained from a man between 35 and 55 years old in good health and CMV-seronegative. Each CDR3 is given with its conserved first and last residue. The order of the fields is D gene, V gene, J gene, clone size, CDR3 DNA, CDR3 protein. A D gene is named only where the DNA matches it firmly. Clone size appears in some rows only: once, few, many, or a class for an expanded clone.

TRBD1	TRBV9	TRBJ2-3	NA	TGTGCCAGCAGCGAGGAGACAGGGGGGATAGCAGATACGCAGTATTTT	CASSEETGGIADTQYF
NA	TRBV10-2	TRBJ1-6	NA	TGCGCCAGCAGCCCCGGACGGGACACCTGGGGTTATAATTCACCCCTCCACTTT	CASSPGRDTWGYNSPLHF
NA	TRBV6-5	TRBJ1-2	NA	TGTGCCAGCAGTCCCGACAGGTCCGGGGGCTACACCTTC	CASSPDRSGGYTF
NA	TRBV30	TRBJ2-1	NA	TGTGCCTGGACACAGGAATACAATGAGCAGTTCTTC	CAWTQEYNEQFF
NA	TRBV29-1	TRBJ2-3	once	TGCAGCGTCGTAAGACAGGGAGGAGATACGCAGTATTTT	CSVVRQGGDTQYF
TRBD1	TRBV15	TRBJ1-5	NA	TGTGCCACCAGCAGTAGGCAGGGGGATCAGCCCCAGCATTTT	CATSSRQGDQPQHF
TRBD1	TRBV19	TRBJ1-1	NA	TGTGCCAGCAGACAGGGCTCGGTGAACACTGAAGCTTTCTTT	CASRQGSVNTEAFF
NA	TRBV6-6	TRBJ1-3	NA	TGTGCCAGCAGCCCCCTCTCTGGAAACACCATATATTTT	CASSPLSGNTIYF
TRBD2	TRBV5-1	TRBJ2-2	NA	TGCGCCAGCAGCAAGGGACTAGTTGGCACCGGGGAGCTGTTTTTT	CASSKGLVGTGELFF
NA	TRBV28	TRBJ2-2	NA	TGTGCCAGCCTCCGACGGCAGGGACTCGCCGGGGAGCTGTTTTTT	CASLRRQGLAGELFF
TRBD2	TRBV7-7	TRBJ2-7	NA	TGTGCCAGCAGACATAGGCGGGGGAAGTACGACGAGCAGTACTTC	CASRHRRGKYDEQYF
NA	TRBV7-2	TRBJ1-1	NA	TGTGCCAGCAGCCTCGGGGAACGGGGCACTGAAGCTTTCTTT	CASSLGERGTEAFF
TRBD2	TRBV4-3	TRBJ2-7	NA	TGCGCCAGCAGCCAAGAATCGGCGCCTGGTCCGGGACTAAGCTCCTACGAGCAGTACTTC	CASSQESAPGPGLSSYEQYF
NA	TRBV5-6	TRBJ2-7	NA	TGTGCCAGCAGCTTGGCCCACAGGAGTAGCGAGCAGTACTTC	CASSLAHRSSEQYF
TRBD2	TRBV5-5	TRBJ2-2	few	TGTGCCAGCAGCTTGAGAAGCGGGGGGACTTCGAACACCGGGGAGCTGTTTTTT	CASSLRSGGTSNTGELFF
NA	TRBV28	TRBJ1-1	NA	TGTGCCAGCAGTTTATTAACGGGGTGGGCCACTGAAGCTTTCTTT	CASSLLTGWATEAFF
TRBD1	TRBV9	TRBJ1-3	NA	TGTGCCAGCAGCGTAGAAGGCAGGGGGCCTGGAAACACCATATATTTT	CASSVEGRGPGNTIYF
NA	TRBV9	TRBJ2-6	once	TGTGCCAGCAGCGTATTGGGGGCGCGAGGGGCCAACGTCCTGACTTTC	CASSVLGARGANVLTF
TRBD1	TRBV7-2	TRBJ1-1	NA	TGTGCCAGCAGCCCCAGACAGGGGTCGAACACTGAAGCTTTCTTT	CASSPRQGSNTEAFF
NA	TRBV21-1	TRBJ2-1	NA	TGTGCCAGCGCGGGGGGGAGCTCCTACAATGAGCAGTTCTTC	CASAGGSSYNEQFF
NA	TRBV7-3	TRBJ2-2	NA	TGTGCCAGCAGCCCGTCGGGACTTTTGAACACCGGGGAGCTGTTTTTT	CASSPSGLLNTGELFF
NA	TRBV7-9	TRBJ1-4	NA	TGTGCCAGCAGCACCCCGAGGGGGGGGCTAGATGAAAAACTGTTTTTT	CASSTPRGGLDEKLFF
TRBD1	TRBV10-3	TRBJ1-2	NA	TGTGCCATCAGTTCCCGGACAGGGGAGGATGGCTACACCTTC	CAISSRTGEDGYTF
TRBD1	TRBV6-1	TRBJ1-4	few	TGTGCCCTCGGAGGGACAGGGGTTGAAAAACTGTTTTTT	CALGGTGVEKLFF
NA	TRBV2	TRBJ2-7	NA	TGTGCCAGCATCTTGACTGTGTACGAGCAGTACTTC	CASILTVYEQYF
TRBD1	TRBV6-5	TRBJ1-5	NA	TGTGCCAGCAGCCGACAGGGGGCGGATCAGCCCCAGCATTTT	CASSRQGADQPQHF
TRBD2	TRBV7-9	TRBJ2-7	once	TGTGCCAGCAGCGCCCGCGGGACTAGCGGGGGTAGGTACGAGCAGTACTTC	CASSARGTSGGRYEQYF
NA	TRBV6-5	TRBJ1-5	NA	TGTGCCAGCAGTTACTCGGACAGAGTCTGGCCCCAGCATTTT	CASSYSDRVWPQHF
TRBD2	TRBV9	TRBJ2-5	NA	TGTGCCAGCAGCGTCTCATCCGGGAGGCAAGAGACCCAGTACTTC	CASSVSSGRQETQYF
TRBD2	TRBV27	TRBJ2-7	NA	TGTGCCAGCAGTTTTAGAGGCGGGAGCTCCTACGAGCAGTACTTC	CASSFRGGSSYEQYF
TRBD1	TRBV10-1	TRBJ1-1	few	TGCGCCAGCAGTGACGACAGGGATTCCCTAGGAAGGACTGAAGCTTTCTTT	CASSDDRDSLGRTEAFF
TRBD1	TRBV12-5	TRBJ2-7	NA	TGTGCTAGTGGTTTGCCCGGGACAGCCTACGAGCAGTACTTC	CASGLPGTAYEQYF
NA	TRBV27	TRBJ1-5	NA	TGTGCCAGCAGTTTAGGCCACCATCAGCCCCAGCATTTT	CASSLGHHQPQHF
TRBD1	TRBV4-1	TRBJ2-7	NA	TGCGCCAGCAGTTTTTTATCACAGGGGATGGACGAGCAGTACTTC	CASSFLSQGMDEQYF
NA	TRBV28	TRBJ2-7	NA	TGTGCCAGCAGTTTATTCCTCTCCGAGCAGTACTTC	CASSLFLSEQYF
NA	TRBV9	TRBJ2-3	NA	TGTGCCAGCAGCATTGGACTACCACAAAGGGATACGCAGTATTTT	CASSIGLPQRDTQYF
NA	TRBV27	TRBJ2-7	NA	TGTGCCAGCAGTTTATCGGACAAGGGCGCCTACGAGCAGTACTTC	CASSLSDKGAYEQYF
TRBD1	TRBV4-3	TRBJ2-7	NA	TGCGCCAGCAGCCAAGATGCTGCCGGGACAGGGTACGAGCAGTACTTC	CASSQDAAGTGYEQYF
NA	TRBV4-1	TRBJ1-2	NA	TGCGCCAGCAGCCAAGAGTCCACGGTGAACTATGGCTACACCTTC	CASSQESTVNYGYTF
NA	TRBV19	TRBJ2-2	NA	TGTGCCAGTAGCCCGAAGTACTCGAACACCGGGGAGCTGTTTTTT	CASSPKYSNTGELFF
TRBD2	TRBV5-1	TRBJ2-7	once	TGCGCCAGCAGCCGACCCGGGGGGGCGAATAGCGAGCAGTACTTC	CASSRPGGANSEQYF
TRBD2	TRBV7-6	TRBJ2-3	NA	TGTGCCAGCAGCTTAGTTCCCCCCCAGACTAGCGGGGGGGCCACAGATACGCAGTATTTT	CASSLVPPQTSGGATDTQYF
NA	TRBV5-1	TRBJ2-6	NA	TGCGCCAGCAGCTCCGGACAGGGAGGGTCTGGGGCCAACGTCCTGACTTTC	CASSSGQGGSGANVLTF
TRBD1	TRBV6-1	TRBJ1-1	once	TGTGCCAGCAGTCGAAGGACAGGTGGGGCTGAAGCTTTCTTT	CASSRRTGGAEAFF
NA	TRBV2	TRBJ1-2	NA	TGTGCCAGCACCACTCCAGGGGTTGGCTACACCTTC	CASTTPGVGYTF
TRBD1	TRBV5-1	TRBJ1-6	NA	TGCGCCAGCAGCTTAAACGACAGGGGTGATTCACCCCTCCACTTT	CASSLNDRGDSPLHF
NA	TRBV6-5	TRBJ1-1	few	TGTGCCAGCAGTTATATTTCGGGGAACACTGAAGCTTTCTTT	CASSYISGNTEAFF
NA	TRBV5-6	TRBJ2-5	once	TGTGCCAGCACCTTAGGAGGGGAGACCCAGTACTTC	CASTLGGETQYF
NA	TRBV6-5	TRBJ2-2	once	TGTGCCAGCAGTTACGACAGGAAGTGGAACACCGGGGAGCTGTTTTTT	CASSYDRKWNTGELFF
NA	TRBV27	TRBJ2-1	once	TGTGCCAGCAGTGCAACAGGGTTGAGGTACAATGAGCAGTTCTTC	CASSATGLRYNEQFF
TRBD2	TRBV7-9	TRBJ2-5	NA	TGTGCCAGCAGCTTACTTCGCGGGGGGGCAGGAGAGACCCAGTACTTC	CASSLLRGGAGETQYF
NA	TRBV27	TRBJ2-7	NA	TGTGCCAGCAGTCCTGCCCCCCCAGGCCACGAGCAGTACTTC	CASSPAPPGHEQYF
NA	TRBV5-6	TRBJ2-7	once	TGTGCCAGCAGCTTGCCCACAGGGAGGGGCGAGCAGTACTTC	CASSLPTGRGEQYF
TRBD1	TRBV14	TRBJ1-6	NA	TGTGCCAGCAGCTGGGACAGGAATTCACCCCTCCACTTT	CASSWDRNSPLHF
NA	TRBV4-3	TRBJ2-1	NA	TGCGCCAGCAGCCAAGATTTCAACAGTTACAATGAGCAGTTCTTC	CASSQDFNSYNEQFF
NA	TRBV5-1	TRBJ2-6	NA	TGCGCCAGCAGCTTGTCGACAGCTCCTTTCTCTGGGGCCAACGTCCTGACTTTC	CASSLSTAPFSGANVLTF
NA	TRBV2	TRBJ1-5	NA	TGTGCCAGCAGGTCGCAGGAAACTGCCAATCAGCCCCAGCATTTT	CASRSQETANQPQHF
TRBD1	TRBV7-2	TRBJ2-2	NA	TGTGCCAGCAGCCCCGGTGGACAGGAATTCCCCGGGGAGCTGTTTTTT	CASSPGGQEFPGELFF